The 10 T cell receptor beta chains in this list originate from one sample, sequenced in a study of cytotoxic CD8 clonotypes in ibrutinib-treated CLL. Using immunoSEQ multiplex PCR, the repertoire was profiled, and TCRdb retains in-frame clones only, with some absent. The repertoire consists of tens of thousands of clones, with 69% occurring once and the leading ten covering 51%. The material was PBMCs, obtained at disease progression, from a patient treated with ibrutinib. The receptor set was obtained from a human donor with chronic lymphocytic leukemia.

V gene TRBV5-6 combines with J gene TRBJ2-7, with D possibly matching TRBD2 (6 bases). The CDR3 sequence is 16 residues long. Looked up from germline, CDR1 is SGHDT and CDR2 is YYEEEE. Trimming pared 1 base from V and 0 bases from J, leaving 14 bases between. CDR3: CASSLLTGDSSYEQYF. Here the CDR3 DNA reads TGTGCCAGCAGCTTGTTGACCGGGGACTCCTCCTACGAGCAGTACTTC.

The sample holds a few counts of this clone. The genes are TRBV2 and TRBJ1-1; the D is unclear. This CDR3 spans 12 amino acids. The germline gives CDR1 SNHLY, CDR2 FYNNEI. The ends were cut back, 5 bases at V and 1 base at J, with 5 bases in the middle. Written as DNA, the CDR3 is TGTGCCAGCAGTCTCAAGAACACTGAAGCTTTCTTT. As protein: CASSLKNTEAFF.

CDR3 DNA sequence: TGTGCCATCAAGGATGCGGGTGGTGGGGACTATAGCAATCAGCCCCAGCATTTT. This translates into CAIKDAGGGDYSNQPQHF. V gene TRBV10-3 combines with J gene TRBJ1-5, with D perhaps TRBD1 (5 bases). The CDR3 extends over 18 amino acids. CDR1 is ENHRY and CDR2 is SYGVKD in the germline V gene. Trimming left V 7 bases short and J 0 bases short, with 22 bases between.

V gene TRBV4-2 combines with J gene TRBJ2-1; tentatively, D is TRBD1 (6 bases). Trimming removed 4 bases from V and 7 bases from J, with 17 bases in between. Germline V gene sequence: CDR1 LGHNA, CDR2 YNFKEQ. The CDR3 has 15 amino acids. The CDR3 spells CASSPGENMKNEQFF. The CDR3 DNA reads as TGTGCCAGCAGCCCAGGGGAAAATATGAAGAATGAGCAGTTCTTC.

For the CDR3, the DNA is TGCAGTGCTAGCCAGGATCAGCCCCAGCATTTT. This translates into CSASQDQPQHF. V gene TRBV20-1 combines with J gene TRBJ1-5; D not resolved. Trimming left V 3 bases short and J 5 bases short, with 5 bases between. The CDR3 loop spans 11 amino acids. Germline lookup yields CDR1 DFQATT and CDR2 SNEGSKA (reference sequence).

This chain links TRBV7-8 with TRBJ2-3; 8 bases map to TRBD2. V lost 3 bases and J lost 4; bases outside the gene matches: 15. This CDR3 has 18 residues. Germline CDR1 SGHVS, CDR2 FQNEAQ. CDR3 nucleotide sequence: TGTGCCAGCAGCTTTTCGGCCGGGGGGGCGAAGGGTTCAGATACGCAGTATTTT. Translating it yields CASSFSAGGAKGSDTQYF.

This clone was observed a single time. The rearrangement joins TRBV7-8 to TRBJ1-6; D not resolved. This CDR3 has 12 amino acids. Trimming cost V 5 bases and J 7 bases, with 6 bases left between them. Germline V gene data show CDR1 as SGHVS and CDR2 as FQNEAQ. The CDR3 loop reads CASSRANSPLHF. The CDR3 coding sequence is TGTGCCAGCAGCCGTGCCAATTCACCCCTCCACTTT.

Only a few counts were recorded for this clone. The chain joins TRBV6-5 to TRBJ2-1; D possibly corresponds to TRBD2 (5 bases). The CDR3 totals 14 residues. Trimming removed 2 bases at V and 7 bases at J, with 12 bases between. Germline CDR1 and CDR2: MNHEY and SVGAGI. The CDR3 protein is CASSYDLGGNEQFF. DNA of the CDR3: TGTGCCAGCAGTTACGATCTAGGCGGGAATGAGCAGTTCTTC.

The DNA for the CDR3 is TGTGCCAGTAGAGACAGTCCTAACTATGGCTACACCTTC. Its translation: CASRDSPNYGYTF. The V gene is TRBV19, the J gene TRBJ1-2, with a tentative D call TRBD1 (5 bases). Trimming shortened V by 6 bases and J by 0 bases, and 8 bases separated the two germline ends. Germline CDR1 and CDR2: LNHDA and SQIVND (reference sequence). The CDR3 contains 13 residues.

The rearrangement uses TRBV5-1 and TRBJ2-1; TRBD1 is a possible D gene (6 bases). The CDR3 has 15 amino acids. V was trimmed by 4 bases and J by 4 bases, leaving 15 bases between them. CDR1 and CDR2 from the germline V gene are SGHRS and YFSETQ. The CDR3 here is CASSAWTAEYNEQFF. The CDR3 region has the DNA TGCGCCAGCAGCGCATGGACAGCGGAGTACAATGAGCAGTTCTTC.